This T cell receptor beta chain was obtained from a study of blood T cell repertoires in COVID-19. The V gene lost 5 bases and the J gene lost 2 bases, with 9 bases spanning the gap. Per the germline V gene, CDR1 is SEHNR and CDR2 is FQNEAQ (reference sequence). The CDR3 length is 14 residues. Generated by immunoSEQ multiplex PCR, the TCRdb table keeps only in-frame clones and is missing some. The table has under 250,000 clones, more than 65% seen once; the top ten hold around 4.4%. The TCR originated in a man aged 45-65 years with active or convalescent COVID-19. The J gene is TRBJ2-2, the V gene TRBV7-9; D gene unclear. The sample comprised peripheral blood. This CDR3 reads CASSPRQNTGELFF. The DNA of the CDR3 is TGTGCCAGCAGCCCCAGGCAAAACACCGGGGAGCTGTTTTTT.